The 5 T cell receptor beta chains listed next were all sequenced from one sample in a study of blood T cell repertoires in COVID-19. Using immunoSEQ multiplex PCR, the repertoire was profiled, and TCRdb retains in-frame clones only, with some absent. The sample comprises under 200,000 clones, 88% of which are singletons, and around 5.8% rests with the top ten. The sequencing input was peripheral blood. The receptors here all came from a man aged 40-49 years with active or convalescent COVID-19.

The chain combines TRBV5-1 with TRBJ1-1; TRBD1 aligns across 11 bases. Germline V gives CDR1 SGHRS, CDR2 YFSETQ. The CDR3 totals 16 residues. V gave up 3 bases and J gave up 5 bases; unmatched junction bases: 9. The CDR3 here is CASSSGQGAYNTEAFF. The CDR3 DNA sequence: TGCGCCAGCAGCTCCGGACAGGGGGCCTATAATACTGAAGCTTTCTTT.

This clone was picked up one time. V and J are TRBV7-8 and TRBJ1-3; D remains ambiguous. CDR1 and CDR2 from the germline V gene are SGHVS and FQNEAQ. The length of the CDR3 is 15 residues. The V gene lost 4 bases and the J gene lost 3 bases, with 13 bases spanning the gap. CDR3 sequence reads: CASSSFSGIGNTIYF. CDR3 DNA sequence: TGTGCCAGCAGCTCCTTTTCGGGGATTGGAAACACCATATATTTT. Combining the CDR3 with reference TRBV7-8 and TRBJ1-3 gives the whole variable domain GAGVSQSPRYKVAKRGQDVALRCDPISGHVSLFWYQQALGQGPEFLTYFQNEAQLDKSGLPSDRFFAERPEGSVSTLKIQRTQQEDSAVYLCASSSFSGIGNTIYFGEGSWLTVV.

The rearrangement uses TRBV29-1 and TRBJ2-5, with D possibly being TRBD2 (6 bases). V was trimmed by 4 bases and J by 2 bases, leaving 17 bases between them. This CDR3 is built from 15 residues. In germline, CDR1 is SQVTM, CDR2 ANQGSEA. The CDR3 sequence is CSVVGVGGPQETQYF. The CDR3 region has the DNA TGCAGCGTTGTCGGAGTGGGGGGTCCTCAAGAGACCCAGTACTTC.

A single count supports this clone. J is TRBJ2-7 and V is TRBV6-6; 8 positions match TRBD1. From germline, CDR1 is MNHNY and CDR2 SVGAGI (reference sequence). V was clipped by 2 bases and J by 6 bases; unmatched bases: 6. The length of the CDR3 is 14 residues. The CDR3 coding sequence is TGTGCCAGCAGTTACGCGGTACAGGGGGGCGAGCAGTACTTC. Amino acid sequence: CASSYAVQGGEQYF.

The chain carries TRBV2 and TRBJ1-2; 7 bases align to TRBD1. The ends lost 5 bases at V and 7 bases at J; junction bases unmatched: 7. The CDR3 runs to 13 residues. Germline V gene lookup returns CDR1 SNHLY and CDR2 FYNNEI. The DNA for the CDR3 is TGTGCCAGCAGTACACAAACAGGGGCTGGCTACACCTTC. It encodes CASSTQTGAGYTF.